Listed below are T cell receptor beta chains from one sample, sequenced in a study of blood T cell repertoires in COVID-19. The data were produced by immunoSEQ multiplex PCR, yet TCRdb's version contains in-frame clones alone and is incomplete. The profile shows around 26,000 clones, roughly nine tenths of them singletons. Sequenced: peripheral blood. These TCRs come from a human donor with active COVID-19. The donor label of this sample is uncertain. The CDR3 runs from the conserved cysteine through the conserved F or W. The order of the fields is D gene, V gene, clone size, J gene, CDR3 protein, CDR3 DNA. D genes are given only for firm matches. The listing skips clone size in some rows; elsewhere it reads once, few, many or a size class.

TRBD1,TRBV7-3,.,TRBJ2-1,CASSEGTAFGNEQFF,TGTGCCAGCAGCGAAGGGACAGCGTTCGGGAATGAGCAGTTCTTC
TRBD2,TRBV3-1/TRBV3-2,.,TRBJ2-2,CASSQEGPGLAVRRWTGELFF,TGTGCCAGCAGCCAAGAAGGGCCGGGACTAGCGGTCAGGAGATGGACCGGGGAGCTGTTTTTT
.,TRBV29-1,.,TRBJ1-2,CSVSVGGYGYTF,TGCAGCGTTTCCGTTGGCGGCTATGGCTACACCTTC
TRBD2,TRBV19,.,TRBJ2-3,CASSITSGSFSDTQYF,TGTGCCAGTAGTATAACTAGCGGGAGTTTCTCAGATACGCAGTATTTT
TRBD2,TRBV19,.,TRBJ2-1,CATHPTSAYNEQFF,TGTGCCACCCACCCGACTAGCGCCTACAATGAGCAGTTCTTC
.,TRBV10-1,.,TRBJ1-1,CASRAGMNTEAFF,TGCGCCAGCAGAGCGGGTATGAACACTGAAGCTTTCTTT
TRBD1,TRBV6-5,.,TRBJ2-7,CASSIGQGYEQYF,TGTGCCAGCAGTATCGGACAGGGCTACGAGCAGTACTTC
.,TRBV24-1,.,TRBJ2-3,CATSDEPGATDTQYF,TGTGCCACCAGTGACGAGCCGGGAGCTACAGATACGCAGTATTTT
.,TRBV10-3,once,TRBJ2-3,CAITEGGEGVRDTQYF,TGTGCCATCACCGAGGGTGGTGAGGGAGTAAGGGATACGCAGTATTTT
TRBD1,TRBV4-3,.,TRBJ1-4,CASSHDRGNEKLFF,TGCGCCAGCAGCCACGACAGGGGGAATGAAAAACTGTTTTTT